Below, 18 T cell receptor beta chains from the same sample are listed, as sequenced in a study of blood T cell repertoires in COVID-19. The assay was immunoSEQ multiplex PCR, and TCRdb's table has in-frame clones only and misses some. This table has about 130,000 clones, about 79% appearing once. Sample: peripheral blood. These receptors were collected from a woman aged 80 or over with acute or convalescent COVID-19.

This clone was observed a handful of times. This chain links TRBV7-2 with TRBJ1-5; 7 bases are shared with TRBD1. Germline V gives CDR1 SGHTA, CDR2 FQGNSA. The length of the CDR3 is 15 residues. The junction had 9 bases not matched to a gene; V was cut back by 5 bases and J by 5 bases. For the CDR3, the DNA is TGTGCCAGCAGCGTTGACAGGGACCATCATCAGCCCCAGCATTTT. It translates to CASSVDRDHHQPQHF.

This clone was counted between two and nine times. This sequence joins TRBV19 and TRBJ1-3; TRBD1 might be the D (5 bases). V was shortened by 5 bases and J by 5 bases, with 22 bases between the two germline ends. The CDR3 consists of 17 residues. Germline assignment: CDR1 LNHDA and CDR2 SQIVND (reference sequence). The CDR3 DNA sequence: TGTGCCAGTAGTGCGCTCTATCAGGGTCAGGGAAGAAACACCATATATTTT. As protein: CASSALYQGQGRNTIYF.

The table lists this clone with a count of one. The CDR3 loop reads CASSWRDRGSQPQHF. The CDR3 region has the DNA TGTGCCAGCAGCTGGCGGGACAGGGGAAGCCAGCCCCAGCATTTT. This chain joins TRBV5-8 and TRBJ1-5; 10 nucleotides match TRBD1. The CDR3 sequence is 15 residues long. V was clipped by 3 bases and J by 7 bases; unmatched bases: 7. Germline V gene data show CDR1 as SGHTS and CDR2 as YDEGEE.

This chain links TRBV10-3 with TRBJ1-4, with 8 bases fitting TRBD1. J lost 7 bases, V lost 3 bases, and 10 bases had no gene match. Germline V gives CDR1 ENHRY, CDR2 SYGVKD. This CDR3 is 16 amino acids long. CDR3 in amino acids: CAISDTGQGLTEKLFF. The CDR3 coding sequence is TGTGCCATCAGTGACACAGGACAGGGATTAACTGAAAAACTGTTTTTT.

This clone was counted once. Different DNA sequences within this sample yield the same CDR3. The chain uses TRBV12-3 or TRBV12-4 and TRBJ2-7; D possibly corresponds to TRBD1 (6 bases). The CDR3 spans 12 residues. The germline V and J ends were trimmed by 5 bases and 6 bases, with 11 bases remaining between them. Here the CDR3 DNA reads TGTGCCAGCAGTCCAACAGGGTCCGAGCAGTACTTC. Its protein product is CASSPTGSEQYF.

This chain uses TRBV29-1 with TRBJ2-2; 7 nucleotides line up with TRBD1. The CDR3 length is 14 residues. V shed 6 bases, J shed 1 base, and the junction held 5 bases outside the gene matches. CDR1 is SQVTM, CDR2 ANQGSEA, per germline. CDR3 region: CSVRQGWNTGELFF. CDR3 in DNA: TGCAGCGTCCGACAGGGATGGAACACCGGGGAGCTGTTTTTT.

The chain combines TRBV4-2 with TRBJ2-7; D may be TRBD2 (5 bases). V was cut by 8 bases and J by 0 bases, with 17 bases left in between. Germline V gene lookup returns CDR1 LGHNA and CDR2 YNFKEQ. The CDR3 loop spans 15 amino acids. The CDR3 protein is CASAHGVTSSYEQYF. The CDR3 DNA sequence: TGTGCCAGCGCCCACGGGGTGACGAGCTCCTACGAGCAGTACTTC.

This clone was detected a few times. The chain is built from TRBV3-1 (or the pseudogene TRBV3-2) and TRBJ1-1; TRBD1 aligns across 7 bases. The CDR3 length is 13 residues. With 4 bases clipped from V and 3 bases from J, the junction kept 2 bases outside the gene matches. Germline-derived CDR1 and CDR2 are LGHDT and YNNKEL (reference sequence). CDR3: CASSLTGYTEAFF. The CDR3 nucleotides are TGTGCCAGCAGCCTGACAGGGTACACTGAAGCTTTCTTT.

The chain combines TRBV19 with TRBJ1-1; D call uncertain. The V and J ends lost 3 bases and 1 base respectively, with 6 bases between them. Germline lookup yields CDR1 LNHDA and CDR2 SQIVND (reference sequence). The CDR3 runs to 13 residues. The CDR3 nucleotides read TGTGCCAGTAGTATCCCGGGGAACACTGAAGCTTTCTTT. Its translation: CASSIPGNTEAFF. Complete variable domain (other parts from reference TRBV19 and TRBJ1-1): DGGITQSPKYLFRKEGQNVTLSCEQNLNHDAMYWYRQDPGQGLRLIYYSQIVNDFQKGDIAEGYSVSREKKESFPLTVTSAQKNPTAFYLCASSIPGNTEAFFGQGTRLTVV.

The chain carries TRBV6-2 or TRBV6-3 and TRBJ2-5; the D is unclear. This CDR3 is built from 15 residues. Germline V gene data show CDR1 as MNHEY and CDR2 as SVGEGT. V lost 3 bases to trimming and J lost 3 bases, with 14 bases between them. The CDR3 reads CASSYGYGWEETQYF. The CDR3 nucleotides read TGTGCCAGCAGTTATGGCTACGGGTGGGAAGAGACCCAGTACTTC.

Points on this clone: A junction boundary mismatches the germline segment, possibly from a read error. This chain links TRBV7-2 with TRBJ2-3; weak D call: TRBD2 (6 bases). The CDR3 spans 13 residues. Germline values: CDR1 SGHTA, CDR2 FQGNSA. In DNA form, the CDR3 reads TGTGCCAGCAGCGGGGGACTGGTCGAGCCCTTTTCGTTT. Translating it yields CASSGGLVEPFSF.

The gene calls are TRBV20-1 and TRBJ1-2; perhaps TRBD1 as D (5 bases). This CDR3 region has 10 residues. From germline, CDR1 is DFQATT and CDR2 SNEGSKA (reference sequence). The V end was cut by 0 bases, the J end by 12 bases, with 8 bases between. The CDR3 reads CSARDLDNTF. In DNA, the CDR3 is TGCAGTGCTAGAGATCTGGACAACACCTTC.

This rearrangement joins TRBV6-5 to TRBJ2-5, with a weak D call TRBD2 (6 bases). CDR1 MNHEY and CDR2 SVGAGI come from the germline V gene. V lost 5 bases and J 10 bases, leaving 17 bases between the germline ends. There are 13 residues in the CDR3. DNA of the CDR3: TGTGCCAGCAGTCCCCGAGGGCGGGGAATCCAGTACTTC. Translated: CASSPRGRGIQYF.

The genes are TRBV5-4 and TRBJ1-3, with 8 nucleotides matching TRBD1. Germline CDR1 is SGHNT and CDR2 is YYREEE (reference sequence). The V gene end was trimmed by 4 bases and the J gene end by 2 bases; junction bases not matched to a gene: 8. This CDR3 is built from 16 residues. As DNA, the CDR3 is TGTGCCAGCAGCCCGGGGATGGACAGGGCTGGAAACACCATATATTTT. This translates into CASSPGMDRAGNTIYF.

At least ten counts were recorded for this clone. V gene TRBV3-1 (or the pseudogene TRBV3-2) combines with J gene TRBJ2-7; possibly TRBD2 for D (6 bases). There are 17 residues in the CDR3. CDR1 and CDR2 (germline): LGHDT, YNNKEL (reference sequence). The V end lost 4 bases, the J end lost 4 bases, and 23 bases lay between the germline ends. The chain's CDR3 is CASSRLTIGGDVYEQYF. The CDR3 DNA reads TGTGCCAGCAGCCGCCTTACAATTGGCGGGGATGTATACGAGCAGTACTTC.

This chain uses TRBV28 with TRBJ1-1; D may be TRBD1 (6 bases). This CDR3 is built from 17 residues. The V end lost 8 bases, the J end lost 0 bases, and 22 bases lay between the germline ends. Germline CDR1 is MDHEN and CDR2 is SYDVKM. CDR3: CASPPGLSQGMNTEAFF. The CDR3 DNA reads TGTGCCAGCCCTCCGGGCCTTAGTCAGGGGATGAACACTGAAGCTTTCTTT. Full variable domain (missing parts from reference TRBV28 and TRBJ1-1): DVKVTQSSRYLVKRTGEKVFLECVQDMDHENMFWYRQDPGLGLRLIYFSYDVKMKEKGDIPEGYSVSREKKERFSLILESASTNQTSMYLCASPPGLSQGMNTEAFFGQGTRLTVV.

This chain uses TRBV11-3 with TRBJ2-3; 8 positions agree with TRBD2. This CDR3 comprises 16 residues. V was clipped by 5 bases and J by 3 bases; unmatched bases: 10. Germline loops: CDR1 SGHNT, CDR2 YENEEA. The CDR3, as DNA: TGTGCCAGCAGCCGCCGGGGGGGGCGATTAACAGATACGCAGTATTTT. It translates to CASSRRGGRLTDTQYF.

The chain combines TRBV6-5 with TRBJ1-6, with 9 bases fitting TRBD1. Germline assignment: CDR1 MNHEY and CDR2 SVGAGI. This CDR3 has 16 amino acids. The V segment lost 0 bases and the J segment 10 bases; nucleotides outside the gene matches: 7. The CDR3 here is CASSYSTPGQGSPLHF. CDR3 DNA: TGTGCCAGCAGTTACTCAACGCCAGGACAGGGGTCACCCCTCCACTTT.